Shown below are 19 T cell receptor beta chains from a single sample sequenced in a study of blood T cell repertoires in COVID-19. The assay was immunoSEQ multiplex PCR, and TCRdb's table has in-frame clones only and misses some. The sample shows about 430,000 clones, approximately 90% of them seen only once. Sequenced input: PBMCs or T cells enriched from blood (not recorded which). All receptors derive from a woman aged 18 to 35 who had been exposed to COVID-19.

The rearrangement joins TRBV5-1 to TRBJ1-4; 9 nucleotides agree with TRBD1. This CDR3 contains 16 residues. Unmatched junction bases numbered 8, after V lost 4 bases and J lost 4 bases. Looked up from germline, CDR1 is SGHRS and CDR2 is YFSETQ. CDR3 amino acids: CASSLGQGEVNEKLFF. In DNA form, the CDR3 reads TGCGCCAGCAGCCTGGGACAGGGTGAGGTTAATGAAAAACTGTTTTTT.

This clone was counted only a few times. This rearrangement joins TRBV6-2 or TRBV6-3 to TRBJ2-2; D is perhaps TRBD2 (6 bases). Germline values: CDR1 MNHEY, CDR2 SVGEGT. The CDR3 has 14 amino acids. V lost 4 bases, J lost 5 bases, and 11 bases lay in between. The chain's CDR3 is CASSSGTPTGELFF. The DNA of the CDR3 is TGTGCCAGCAGTTCCGGGACTCCAACCGGGGAGCTGTTTTTT.

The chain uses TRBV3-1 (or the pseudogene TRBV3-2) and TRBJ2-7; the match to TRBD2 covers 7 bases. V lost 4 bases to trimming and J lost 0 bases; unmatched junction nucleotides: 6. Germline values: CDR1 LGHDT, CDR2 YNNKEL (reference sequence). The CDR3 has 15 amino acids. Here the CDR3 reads CASSLFSGYSYEQYF. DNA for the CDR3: TGTGCCAGCAGCCTATTTAGCGGGTACTCCTACGAGCAGTACTTC.

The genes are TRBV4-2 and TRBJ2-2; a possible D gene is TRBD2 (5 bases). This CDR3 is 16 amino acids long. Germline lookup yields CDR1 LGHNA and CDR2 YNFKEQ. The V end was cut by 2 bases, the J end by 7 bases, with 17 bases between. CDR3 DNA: TGTGCCAGCAGCCAAATCGTCCAGCGGATAGGCGGGGAGCTGTTTTTT. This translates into CASSQIVQRIGGELFF.

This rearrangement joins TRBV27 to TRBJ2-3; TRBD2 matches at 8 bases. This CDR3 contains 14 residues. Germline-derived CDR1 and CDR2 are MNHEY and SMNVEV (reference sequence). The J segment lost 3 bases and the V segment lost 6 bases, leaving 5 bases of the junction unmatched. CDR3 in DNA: TGTGCCAGCAGATCAGCGGGAGCGACAGATACGCAGTATTTT. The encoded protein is CASRSAGATDTQYF.

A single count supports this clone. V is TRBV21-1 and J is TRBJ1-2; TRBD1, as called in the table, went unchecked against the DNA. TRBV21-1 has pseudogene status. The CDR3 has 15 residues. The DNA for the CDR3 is TGTGCCAGCAGCAGGGACAGGGGGGAAGGCTATGGCTACACCTTC. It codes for CASSRDRGEGYGYTF.

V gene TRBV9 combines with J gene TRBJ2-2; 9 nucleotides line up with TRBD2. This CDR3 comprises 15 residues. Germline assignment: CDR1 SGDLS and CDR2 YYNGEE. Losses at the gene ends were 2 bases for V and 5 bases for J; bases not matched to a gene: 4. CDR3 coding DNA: TGTGCCAGCAGCGTGCGGGAGGGCCGTACCGGGGAGCTGTTTTTT. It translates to CASSVREGRTGELFF.

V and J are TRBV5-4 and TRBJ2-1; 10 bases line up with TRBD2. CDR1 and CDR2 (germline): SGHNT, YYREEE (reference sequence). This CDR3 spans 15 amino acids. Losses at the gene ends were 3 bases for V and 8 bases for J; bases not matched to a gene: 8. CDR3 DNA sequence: TGTGCCAGCAGCTCTAGCGGGAGTTCTTGGGATGAGCAGTTCTTC. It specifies CASSSSGSSWDEQFF.

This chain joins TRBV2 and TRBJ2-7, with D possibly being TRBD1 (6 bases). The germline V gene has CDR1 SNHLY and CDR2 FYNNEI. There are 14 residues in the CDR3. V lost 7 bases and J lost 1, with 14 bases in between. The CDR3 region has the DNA TGTGCCAGCACTGGACAGCACCGATCCTACGAGCAGTACTTC. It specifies CASTGQHRSYEQYF.

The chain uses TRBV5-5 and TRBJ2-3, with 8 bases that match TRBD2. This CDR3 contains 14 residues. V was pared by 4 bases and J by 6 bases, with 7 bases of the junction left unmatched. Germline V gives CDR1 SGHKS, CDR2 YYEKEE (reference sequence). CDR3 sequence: CASSRGGFPDTQYF. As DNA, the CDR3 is TGTGCCAGCAGCCGGGGGGGTTTCCCCGATACGCAGTATTTT.

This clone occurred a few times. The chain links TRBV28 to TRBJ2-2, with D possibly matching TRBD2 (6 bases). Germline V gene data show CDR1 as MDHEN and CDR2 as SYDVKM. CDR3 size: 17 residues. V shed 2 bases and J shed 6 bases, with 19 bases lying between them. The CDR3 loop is CASSLLLSGGKAGELFF. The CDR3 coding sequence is TGTGCCAGCAGTTTACTCCTTTCCGGGGGAAAGGCCGGGGAGCTGTTTTTT.

Here the CDR3 reads CASNPVPGDYEQYF. CDR3 in DNA: TGTGCCAGCAACCCTGTCCCAGGGGACTACGAGCAGTACTTC. The gene calls are TRBV6-2 or TRBV6-3 and TRBJ2-7; D is possibly TRBD1 (6 bases). This CDR3 spans 14 amino acids. V lost 7 bases and J 3 bases, leaving 16 bases between the germline ends. From germline, CDR1 is MNHEY and CDR2 SVGEGT.

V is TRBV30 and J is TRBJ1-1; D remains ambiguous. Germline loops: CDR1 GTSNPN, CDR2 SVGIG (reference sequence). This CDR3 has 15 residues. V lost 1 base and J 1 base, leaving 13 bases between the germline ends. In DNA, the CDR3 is TGTGCCTGGAGTGGGTCCAGTTTGAAGAACACTGAAGCTTTCTTT. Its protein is CAWSGSSLKNTEAFF.

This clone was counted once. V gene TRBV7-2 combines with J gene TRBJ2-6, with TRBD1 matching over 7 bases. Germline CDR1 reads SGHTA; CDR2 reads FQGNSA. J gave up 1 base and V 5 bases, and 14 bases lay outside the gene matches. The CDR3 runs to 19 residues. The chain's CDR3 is CASSLRDRSFGSGANVLTF. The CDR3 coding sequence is TGTGCCAGCAGCCTCCGGGACAGATCTTTTGGATCTGGGGCCAACGTCCTGACTTTC.

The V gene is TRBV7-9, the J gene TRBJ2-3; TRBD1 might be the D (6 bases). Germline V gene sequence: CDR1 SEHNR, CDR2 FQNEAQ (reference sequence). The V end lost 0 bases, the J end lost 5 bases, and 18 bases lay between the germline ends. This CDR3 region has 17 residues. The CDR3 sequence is CASSLALHRETIDTQYF. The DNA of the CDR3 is TGTGCCAGCAGCTTAGCGCTTCACAGGGAGACTATAGATACGCAGTATTTT. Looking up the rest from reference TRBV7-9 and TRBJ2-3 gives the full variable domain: DTGVSQNPRHKITKRGQNVTFRCDPISEHNRLYWYRQTLGQGPEFLTYFQNEAQLEKSRLLSDRFSAERPKGSFSTLEIQRTEQGDSAMYLCASSLALHRETIDTQYFGPGTRLTVL.

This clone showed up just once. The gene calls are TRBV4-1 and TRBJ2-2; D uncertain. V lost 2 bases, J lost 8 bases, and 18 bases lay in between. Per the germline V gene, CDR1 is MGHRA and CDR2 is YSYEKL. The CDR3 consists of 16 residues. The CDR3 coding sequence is TGCGCCAGCAGCCAATCACGGTTGGGTTCGAGGGGGGAGCTGTTTTTT. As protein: CASSQSRLGSRGELFF.

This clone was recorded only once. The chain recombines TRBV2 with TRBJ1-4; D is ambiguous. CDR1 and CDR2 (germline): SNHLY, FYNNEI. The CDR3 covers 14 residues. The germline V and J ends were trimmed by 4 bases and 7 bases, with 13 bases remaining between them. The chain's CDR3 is CASSAGEGSEKLFF. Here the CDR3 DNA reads TGTGCCAGCAGTGCCGGAGAGGGTAGTGAAAAACTGTTTTTT.

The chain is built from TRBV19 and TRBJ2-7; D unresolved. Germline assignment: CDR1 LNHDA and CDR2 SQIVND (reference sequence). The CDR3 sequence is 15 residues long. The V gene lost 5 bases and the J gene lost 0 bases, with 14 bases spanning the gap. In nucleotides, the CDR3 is TGTGCCAGTAGTGACTCGGTCAGTAACTCCTACGAGCAGTACTTC. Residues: CASSDSVSNSYEQYF. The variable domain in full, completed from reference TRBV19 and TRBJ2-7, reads DGGITQSPKYLFRKEGQNVTLSCEQNLNHDAMYWYRQDPGQGLRLIYYSQIVNDFQKGDIAEGYSVSREKKESFPLTVTSAQKNPTAFYLCASSDSVSNSYEQYFGPGTRLTVT.

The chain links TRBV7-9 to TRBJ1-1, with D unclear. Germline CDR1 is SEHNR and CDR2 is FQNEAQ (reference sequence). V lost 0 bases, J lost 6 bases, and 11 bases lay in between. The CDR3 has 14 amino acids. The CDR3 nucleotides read TGTGCCAGCAGCTTAGCCGCCGGAGTGCCTGAAGCTTTCTTT. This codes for CASSLAAGVPEAFF. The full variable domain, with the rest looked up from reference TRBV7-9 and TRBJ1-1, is DTGVSQNPRHKITKRGQNVTFRCDPISEHNRLYWYRQTLGQGPEFLTYFQNEAQLEKSRLLSDRFSAERPKGSFSTLEIQRTEQGDSAMYLCASSLAAGVPEAFFGQGTRLTVV.